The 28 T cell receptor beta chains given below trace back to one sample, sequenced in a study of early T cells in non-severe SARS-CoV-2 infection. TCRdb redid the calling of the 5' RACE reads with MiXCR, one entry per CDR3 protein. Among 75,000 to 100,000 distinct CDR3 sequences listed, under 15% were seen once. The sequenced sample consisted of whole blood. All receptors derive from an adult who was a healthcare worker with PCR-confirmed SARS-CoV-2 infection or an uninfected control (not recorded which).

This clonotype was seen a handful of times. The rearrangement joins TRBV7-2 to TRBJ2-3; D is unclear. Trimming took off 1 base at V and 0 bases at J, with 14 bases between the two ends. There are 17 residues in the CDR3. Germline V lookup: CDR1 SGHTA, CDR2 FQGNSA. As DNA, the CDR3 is TGTGCCAGCAGCTTAGTTGGTAGCCTAACTAGCACAGATACGCAGTATTTT. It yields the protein CASSLVGSLTSTDTQYF.

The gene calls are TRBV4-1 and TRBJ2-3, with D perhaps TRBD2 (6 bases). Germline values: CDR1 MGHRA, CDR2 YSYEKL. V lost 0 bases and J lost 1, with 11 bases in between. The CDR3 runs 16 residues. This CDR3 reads CASSQDLGGGTDTQYF. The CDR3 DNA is TGCGCCAGCAGCCAAGATCTTGGCGGGGGCACAGATACGCAGTATTTT.

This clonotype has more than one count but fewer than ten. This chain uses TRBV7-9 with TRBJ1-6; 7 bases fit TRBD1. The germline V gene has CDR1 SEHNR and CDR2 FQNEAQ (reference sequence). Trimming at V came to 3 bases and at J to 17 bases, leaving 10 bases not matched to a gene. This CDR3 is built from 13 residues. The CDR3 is CASSFGDREVFHF. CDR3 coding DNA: TGTGCCAGCAGCTTCGGCGACAGGGAAGTCTTCCACTTT.

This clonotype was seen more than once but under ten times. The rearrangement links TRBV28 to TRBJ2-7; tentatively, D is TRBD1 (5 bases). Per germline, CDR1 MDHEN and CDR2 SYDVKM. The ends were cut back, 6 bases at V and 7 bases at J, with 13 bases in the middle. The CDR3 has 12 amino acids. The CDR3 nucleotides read TGTGCCAGCAGCCCAGGGTTGAGGGAGCAGTACGTC. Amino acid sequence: CASSPGLREQYV.

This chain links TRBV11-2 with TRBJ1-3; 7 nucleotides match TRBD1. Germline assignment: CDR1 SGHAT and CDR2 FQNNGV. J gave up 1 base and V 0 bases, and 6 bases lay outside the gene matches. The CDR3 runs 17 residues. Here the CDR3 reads CASSLDRLTGSGNTIYF. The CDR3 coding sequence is TGTGCCAGCAGCTTAGATCGGTTGACAGGGTCTGGAAACACCATATATTTT. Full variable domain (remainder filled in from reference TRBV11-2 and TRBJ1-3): EAGVAQSPRYKIIEKRQSVAFWCNPISGHATLYWYQQILGQGPKLLIQFQNNGVVDDSQLPKDRFSAERLKGVDSTLKIQPAKLEDSAVYLCASSLDRLTGSGNTIYFGEGSWLTVV.

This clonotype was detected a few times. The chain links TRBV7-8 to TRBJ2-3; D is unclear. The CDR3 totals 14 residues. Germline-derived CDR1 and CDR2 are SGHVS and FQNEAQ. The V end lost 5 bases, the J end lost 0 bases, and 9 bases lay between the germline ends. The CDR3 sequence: CASSLQTSTDTQYF. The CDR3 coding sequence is TGTGCCAGCAGCCTCCAGACTAGCACAGATACGCAGTATTTT. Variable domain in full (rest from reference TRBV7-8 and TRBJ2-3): GAGVSQSPRYKVAKRGQDVALRCDPISGHVSLFWYQQALGQGPEFLTYFQNEAQLDKSGLPSDRFFAERPEGSVSTLKIQRTQQEDSAVYLCASSLQTSTDTQYFGPGTRLTVL.

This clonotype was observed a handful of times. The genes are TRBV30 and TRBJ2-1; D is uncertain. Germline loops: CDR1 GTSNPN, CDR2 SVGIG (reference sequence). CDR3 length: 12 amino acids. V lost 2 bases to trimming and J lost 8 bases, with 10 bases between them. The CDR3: CAWSITGDEQFF. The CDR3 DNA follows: TGTGCCTGGAGTATTACGGGCGATGAGCAGTTCTTC. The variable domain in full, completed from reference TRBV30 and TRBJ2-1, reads SQTIHQWPATLVQPVGSPLSLECTVEGTSNPNLYWYRQAAGRGLQLLFYSVGIGQISSEVPQNLSASRPQDRQFILSSKKLLLSDSGFYLCAWSITGDEQFFGPGTRLTVL.

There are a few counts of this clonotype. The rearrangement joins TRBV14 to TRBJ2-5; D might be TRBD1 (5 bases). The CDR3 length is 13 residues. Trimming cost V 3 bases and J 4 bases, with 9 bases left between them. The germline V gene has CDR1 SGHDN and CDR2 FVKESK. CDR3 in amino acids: CASSQAGPETQYF. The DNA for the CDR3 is TGTGCCAGCAGCCAGGCAGGGCCAGAGACCCAGTACTTC.

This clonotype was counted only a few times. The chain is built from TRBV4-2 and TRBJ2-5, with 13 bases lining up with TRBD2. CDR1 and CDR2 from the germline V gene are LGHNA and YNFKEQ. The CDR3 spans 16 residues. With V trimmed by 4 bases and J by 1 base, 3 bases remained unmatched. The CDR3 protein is CASSRRLAGGQETQYF. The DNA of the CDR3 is TGTGCCAGCAGCCGAAGACTAGCGGGGGGCCAAGAGACCCAGTACTTC.

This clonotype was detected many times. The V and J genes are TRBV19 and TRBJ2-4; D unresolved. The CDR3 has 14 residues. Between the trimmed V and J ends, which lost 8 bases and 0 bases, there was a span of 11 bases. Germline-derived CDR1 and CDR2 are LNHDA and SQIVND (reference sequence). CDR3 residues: CASGYSLAKNIQYF. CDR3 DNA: TGTGCCAGTGGGTACAGCCTAGCCAAAAACATTCAGTACTTC.

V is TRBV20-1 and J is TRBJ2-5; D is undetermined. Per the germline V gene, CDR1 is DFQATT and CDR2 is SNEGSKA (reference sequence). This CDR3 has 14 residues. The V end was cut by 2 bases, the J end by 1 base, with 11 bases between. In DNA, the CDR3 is TGCAGTGCTAGACCGGCAGGAGCCCAAGAGACCCAGTACTTC. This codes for CSARPAGAQETQYF.

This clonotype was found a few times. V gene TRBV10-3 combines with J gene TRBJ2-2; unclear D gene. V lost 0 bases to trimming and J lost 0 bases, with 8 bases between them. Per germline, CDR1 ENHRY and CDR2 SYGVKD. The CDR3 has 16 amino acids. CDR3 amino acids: CAISESNTANTGELFF. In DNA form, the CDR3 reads TGTGCCATCAGTGAGTCGAATACGGCGAACACCGGGGAGCTGTTTTTT.

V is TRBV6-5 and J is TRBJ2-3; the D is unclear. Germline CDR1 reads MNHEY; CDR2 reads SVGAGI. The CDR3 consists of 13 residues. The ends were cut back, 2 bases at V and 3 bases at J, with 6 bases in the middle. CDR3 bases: TGTGCCAGCAGTTACACAGAGACAGATACGCAGTATTTT. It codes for CASSYTETDTQYF.

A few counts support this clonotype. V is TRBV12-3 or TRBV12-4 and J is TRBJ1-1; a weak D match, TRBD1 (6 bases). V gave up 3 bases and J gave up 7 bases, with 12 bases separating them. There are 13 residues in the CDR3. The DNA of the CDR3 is TGTGCCAGCAGTTTGGAGACAGGAAATGAAGCTTTCTTT. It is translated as CASSLETGNEAFF.

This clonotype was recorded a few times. The CDR3 reads CASSYLPLSNQPQHF. For the CDR3, the DNA is TGTGCCAGCAGTTACTTGCCTCTAAGCAATCAGCCCCAGCATTTT. The chain has TRBV6-6 and TRBJ1-5, with unresolved D. With 1 base removed from V and 1 base from J, the gap between germline ends came to 8 bases. CDR1 is MNHNY and CDR2 is SVGAGI in the germline V gene (reference sequence). The CDR3 runs to 15 residues.

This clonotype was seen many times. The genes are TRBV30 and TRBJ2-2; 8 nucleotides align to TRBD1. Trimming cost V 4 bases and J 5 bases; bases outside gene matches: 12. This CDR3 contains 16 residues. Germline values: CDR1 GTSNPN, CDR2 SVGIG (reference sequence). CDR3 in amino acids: CAWTLGPWTGTGELFF. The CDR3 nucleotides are TGTGCCTGGACCCTAGGCCCCTGGACAGGGACCGGGGAGCTGTTTTTT.

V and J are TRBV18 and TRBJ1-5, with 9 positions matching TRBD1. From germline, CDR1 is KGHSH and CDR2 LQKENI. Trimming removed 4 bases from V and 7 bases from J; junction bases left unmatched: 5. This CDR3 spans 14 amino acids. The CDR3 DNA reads TGTGCCAGCTCACTTAGGACAGGGGACCAGCCCCAGCATTTT. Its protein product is CASSLRTGDQPQHF.

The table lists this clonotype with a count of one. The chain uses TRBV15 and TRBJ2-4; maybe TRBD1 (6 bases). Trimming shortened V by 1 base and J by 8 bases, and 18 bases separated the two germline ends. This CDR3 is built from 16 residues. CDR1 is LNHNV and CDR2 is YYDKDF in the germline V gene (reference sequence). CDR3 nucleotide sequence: TGTGCCACCAGCAGAGCCCGGGGCATACAGGGAGACATTCAGTACTTC. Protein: CATSRARGIQGDIQYF.

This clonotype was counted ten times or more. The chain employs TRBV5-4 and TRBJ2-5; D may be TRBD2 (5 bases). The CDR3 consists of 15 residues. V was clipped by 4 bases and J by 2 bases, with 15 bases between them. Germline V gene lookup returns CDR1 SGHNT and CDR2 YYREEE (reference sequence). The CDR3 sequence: CASSPTSGYQETQYF. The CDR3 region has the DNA TGTGCCAGCAGCCCAACTTCGGGGTATCAAGAGACCCAGTACTTC.

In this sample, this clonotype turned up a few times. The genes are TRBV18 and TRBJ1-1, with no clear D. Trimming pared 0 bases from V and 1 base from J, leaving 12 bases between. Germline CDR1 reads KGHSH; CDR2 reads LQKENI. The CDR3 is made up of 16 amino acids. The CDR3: CASSPPTVGENTEAFF. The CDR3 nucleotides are TGTGCCAGCTCACCACCCACCGTGGGTGAGAACACTGAAGCTTTCTTT.

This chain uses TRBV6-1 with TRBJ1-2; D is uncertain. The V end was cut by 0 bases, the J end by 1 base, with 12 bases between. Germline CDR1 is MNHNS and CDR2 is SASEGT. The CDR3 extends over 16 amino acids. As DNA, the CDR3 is TGTGCCAGCAGTGAAGCGGGAAGGTCGCTTAACTATGGCTACACCTTC. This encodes CASSEAGRSLNYGYTF.

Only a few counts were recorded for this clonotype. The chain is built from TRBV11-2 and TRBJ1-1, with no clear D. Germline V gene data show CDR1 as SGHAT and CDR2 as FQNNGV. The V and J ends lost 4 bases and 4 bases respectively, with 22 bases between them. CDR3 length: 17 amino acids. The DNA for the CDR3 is TGTGCCAGCAGCTCCCCATCCAGGTGGATCCTCGGCACTGAAGCTTTCTTT. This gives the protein CASSSPSRWILGTEAFF. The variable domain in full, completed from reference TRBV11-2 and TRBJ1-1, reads EAGVAQSPRYKIIEKRQSVAFWCNPISGHATLYWYQQILGQGPKLLIQFQNNGVVDDSQLPKDRFSAERLKGVDSTLKIQPAKLEDSAVYLCASSSPSRWILGTEAFFGQGTRLTVV.

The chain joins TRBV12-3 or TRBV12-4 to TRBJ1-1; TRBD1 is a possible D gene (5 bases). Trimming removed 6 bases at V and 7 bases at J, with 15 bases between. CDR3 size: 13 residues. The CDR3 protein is CASSRDLKGEAFF. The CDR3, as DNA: TGTGCCAGCAGCCGGGACCTCAAGGGTGAAGCTTTCTTT.

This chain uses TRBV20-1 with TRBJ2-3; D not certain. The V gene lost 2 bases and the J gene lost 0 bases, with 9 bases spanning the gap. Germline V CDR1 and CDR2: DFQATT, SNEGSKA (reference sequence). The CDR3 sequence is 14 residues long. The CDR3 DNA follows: TGCAGTGCTAGACGGGTGAGAAGCACAGATACGCAGTATTTT. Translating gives CSARRVRSTDTQYF.

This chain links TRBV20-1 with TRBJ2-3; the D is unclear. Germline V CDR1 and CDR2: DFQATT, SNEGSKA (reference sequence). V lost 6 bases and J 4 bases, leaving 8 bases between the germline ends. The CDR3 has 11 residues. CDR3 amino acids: CSARDADTQYF. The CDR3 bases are TGCAGTGCCCGAGATGCAGATACGCAGTATTTT.

The CDR3 sequence is CASSYSRNTGELFF. The CDR3 nucleotides read TGTGCCAGCAGTTACAGTAGGAACACCGGGGAGCTGTTTTTT. The J gene is TRBJ2-2, the V gene TRBV6-6; D is uncertain. The length of the CDR3 is 14 residues. The ends were cut back, 2 bases at V and 1 base at J, with 5 bases in the middle. Per germline, CDR1 MNHNY and CDR2 SVGAGI (reference sequence).

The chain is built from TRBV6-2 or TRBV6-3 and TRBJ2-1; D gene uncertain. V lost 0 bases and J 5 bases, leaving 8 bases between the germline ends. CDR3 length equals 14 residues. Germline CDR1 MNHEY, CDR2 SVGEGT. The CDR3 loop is CASSYSGENNEQFF. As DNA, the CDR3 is TGTGCCAGCAGTTACTCGGGCGAGAACAATGAGCAGTTCTTC.

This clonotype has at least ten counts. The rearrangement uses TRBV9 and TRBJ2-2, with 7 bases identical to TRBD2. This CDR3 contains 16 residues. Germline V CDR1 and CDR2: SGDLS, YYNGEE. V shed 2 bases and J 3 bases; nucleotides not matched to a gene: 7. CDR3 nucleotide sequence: TGTGCCAGCAGCGTTTGGGGAGGGTCGGACACCGGGGAGCTGTTTTTT. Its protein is CASSVWGGSDTGELFF.